This T cell receptor (beta chain) was sequenced in a study of blood T cell repertoires in COVID-19. The method was immunoSEQ multiplex PCR; TCRdb's version includes in-frame clones alone and lacks a portion of them. Of about 230,000 clones detected, around 90% appear once; the ten largest clones hold 11%. Participant-given clinical history determined each cohort assignment. Symptom resolution, clearance, or two negative PCRs marked donors in Cohort 3 as recovered. The CDR3 runs to 14 residues. Trimming at V came to 8 bases and at J to 3 bases, leaving 6 bases not matched to a gene. Germline V gene sequence: CDR1 SEHNR, CDR2 FQNEAQ (reference sequence).

Specimen: PBMCs or T cells enriched from blood (not recorded which). The rearrangement joins TRBV7-9 to TRBJ2-2; 7 positions match TRBD2. The source of this sequence is a man younger than 40 who had recovered from COVID-19. The CDR3, as DNA: TGTGCCAGCGGTCTGGGGGGGGACACCGGGGAGCTGTTTTTT. Protein: CASGLGGDTGELFF.